One sample yielded the 25 T cell receptor beta chains listed below, sequenced in a study of monozygotic twins with inflammatory bowel disease. No DNA is given; TCRdb re-called the 5' RACE reads and lists each CDR3 protein once. This table holds approximately 210,000 distinct CDR3 sequences. Input material: blood. These receptors all come from a human donor with ulcerative colitis or Crohn's disease, or a healthy co-twin of an affected twin (not recorded which).

CDR3: CASSLDGLAGPYNEQFF. This sequence joins TRBV11-2 and TRBJ2-1; TCRdb names TRBD2, which stays unverified in the absence of DNA. In germline, CDR1 is SGHAT, CDR2 FQNNGV. There are 17 residues in the CDR3.

The chain combines TRBV6-1 with TRBJ2-7; TCRdb proposes TRBD1, but this gene call is untestable without DNA. The CDR3 spans 15 residues. The germline CDR1 and CDR2 sequences are MNHNS and SASEGT. The CDR3 region is CASREREQGSYEQYF.

The chain has TRBV18 and TRBJ2-7; no DNA is available, so the TRBD1 call from TCRdb remains unchecked. The CDR3 length is 14 residues. Germline CDR1 is KGHSH and CDR2 is LQKENI. CDR3 loop: CASSHGINSYEQYF.

This chain connects TRBV7-2 to TRBJ2-4; TCRdb indicates TRBD1, and absent DNA this call remains unverified. The CDR3 sequence is 14 residues long. Germline V gene lookup returns CDR1 SGHTA and CDR2 FQGNSA. CDR3: CASSPQTQGVIQYF.

The chain recombines TRBV15 with TRBJ2-1; without DNA, the TCRdb call of TRBD2 cannot be checked. The CDR3 has 14 amino acids. In germline, CDR1 is LNHNV, CDR2 YYDKDF (reference sequence). The CDR3 loop reads CATRDFSSYNEQFF.

The chain uses TRBV5-1 and TRBJ2-5; TCRdb reports TRBD2, a call that lacks DNA to check it against. The CDR3 is 14 residues long. The germline gives CDR1 SGHRS, CDR2 YFSETQ. The chain's CDR3 is CASSLAPGGETQYF.

V and J are TRBV12-3 or TRBV12-4 and TRBJ2-7; TCRdb reports TRBD1, a call that lacks DNA to check it against. The CDR3 is 17 residues long. The CDR3 sequence is CASSLSGPSRLQYEQYF.

This chain links TRBV18 with TRBJ2-3; TCRdb names TRBD2, which stays unverified in the absence of DNA. The CDR3 runs 12 residues. Germline CDR1 is KGHSH and CDR2 is LQKENI. The CDR3 protein is CASSPIAGDHDF.

The V call is TRBV2, the J call TRBJ2-4; the TRBD1 assignment by TCRdb is unverifiable without DNA. The CDR3 covers 14 residues. Looked up from germline, CDR1 is SNHLY and CDR2 is FYNNEI. The CDR3 loop is CASSEEVQGAIQYF.

The CDR3 spells CASRRLPGQPNTGELFF. This rearrangement joins TRBV12-3 or TRBV12-4 to TRBJ2-2; lacking DNA, the TRBD1 call made by TCRdb goes unchecked. The CDR3 is 17 residues long.

This chain links TRBV30 with TRBJ2-5. The CDR3 length is 14 residues. From germline, CDR1 is GTSNPN and CDR2 SVGIG (reference sequence). CDR3 protein: CAWRYRSNQETQYF.

V and J are TRBV12-3 or TRBV12-4 and TRBJ2-7; TCRdb outputs TRBD1, but without DNA this stays unchecked. The CDR3 totals 15 residues. The CDR3 protein is CASSPISGASYEQYF.

J is TRBJ2-7 and V is TRBV12-3 or TRBV12-4. CDR3 length: 15 amino acids. CDR3 sequence: CASSYNSGETREQYF.

V usage is TRBV7-9 and J usage is TRBJ1-4; TCRdb indicates TRBD1, and absent DNA this call remains unverified. The CDR3 length is 16 residues. Per the germline V gene, CDR1 is SEHNR and CDR2 is FQNEAQ (reference sequence). The chain's CDR3 is CASSPWRGRLDEKLFF.

This chain connects TRBV4-2 to TRBJ1-1; the TCRdb call, TRBD1, lacks DNA for checking. Germline-derived CDR1 and CDR2 are LGHNA and YNFKEQ. The CDR3 has 16 amino acids. The CDR3 is CASSQRDRGGRGEAFF.

This rearrangement joins TRBV20-1 to TRBJ1-2; TCRdb indicates TRBD1, and absent DNA this call remains unverified. The CDR3 totals 14 residues. The germline V gene encodes CDR1 DFQATT and CDR2 SNEGSKA (reference sequence). CDR3 sequence reads: CSALEQGRGYGYTF.

The chain employs TRBV12-3 or TRBV12-4 and TRBJ2-5. The CDR3 sequence is 11 residues long. Here the CDR3 reads CASSLSETQYF.

The chain combines TRBV7-9 with TRBJ2-3; the TCRdb call, TRBD2, lacks DNA for checking. The CDR3 spans 14 residues. Germline CDR1 is SEHNR and CDR2 is FQNEAQ (reference sequence). The CDR3 spells CAFRPSGTTDTQYF.

CDR3: CASSARTGTEELFF. The rearrangement joins TRBV7-9 to TRBJ2-2; TCRdb gives TRBD1 as the D gene, but with no DNA this cannot be confirmed. Germline values: CDR1 SEHNR, CDR2 FQNEAQ (reference sequence). CDR3 length: 14 amino acids.

The gene calls are TRBV27 and TRBJ1-4. Looked up from germline, CDR1 is MNHEY and CDR2 is SMNVEV (reference sequence). CDR3 length equals 13 residues. CDR3 sequence reads: CASSPGGYEKLFF.

This chain joins TRBV10-3 and TRBJ2-3. Germline V CDR1 and CDR2: ENHRY, SYGVKD. The CDR3 consists of 12 residues. CDR3 amino acids: CAISALRDTQYF.

The chain links TRBV21-1 to TRBJ1-1; TCRdb's D gene call, TRBD1, goes unchecked for lack of DNA. TRBV21-1 is tagged as a pseudogene. The CDR3 is 15 residues long. This CDR3 is CASSAQDRGEPEAFF.

The V call is TRBV7-2, the J call TRBJ2-4. Germline values: CDR1 SGHTA, CDR2 FQGNSA. The length of the CDR3 is 12 residues. CDR3 sequence reads: CASSPAGNIQYF.

The V call is TRBV4-3, the J call TRBJ2-1; TCRdb's D gene call, TRBD1, goes unchecked for lack of DNA. This CDR3 comprises 13 residues. Germline V CDR1 and CDR2: LGHNA, YSLEER. The chain's CDR3 is CASSQIAGEEQFF.

The chain carries TRBV30 and TRBJ2-1. Germline loops: CDR1 GTSNPN, CDR2 SVGIG (reference sequence). This CDR3 has 11 residues. The CDR3 protein is CAWGVGSEQFF.